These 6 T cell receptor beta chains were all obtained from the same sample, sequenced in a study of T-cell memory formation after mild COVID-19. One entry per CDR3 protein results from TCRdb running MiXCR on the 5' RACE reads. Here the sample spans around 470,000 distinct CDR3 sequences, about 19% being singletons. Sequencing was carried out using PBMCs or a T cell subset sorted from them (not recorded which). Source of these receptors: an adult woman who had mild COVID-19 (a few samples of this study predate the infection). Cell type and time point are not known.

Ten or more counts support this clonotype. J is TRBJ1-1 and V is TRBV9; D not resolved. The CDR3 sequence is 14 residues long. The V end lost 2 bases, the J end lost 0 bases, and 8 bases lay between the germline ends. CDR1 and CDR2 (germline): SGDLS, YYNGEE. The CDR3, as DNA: TGTGCCAGCAGCGTTGGAACACTGAACACTGAAGCTTTCTTT. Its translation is CASSVGTLNTEAFF.

CDR3 nucleotide sequence: TGTGCCAGCAGCTTACTCCAGGGTAGAGAGACCCAGTACTTC. This sequence encodes CASSLLQGRETQYF. The chain uses TRBV7-6 and TRBJ2-5, with a possible D match to TRBD1 (5 bases). V was shortened by 2 bases and J by 4 bases, with 11 bases between the two germline ends. The germline gives CDR1 SGHVS, CDR2 FNYEAQ. This CDR3 is 14 amino acids long.

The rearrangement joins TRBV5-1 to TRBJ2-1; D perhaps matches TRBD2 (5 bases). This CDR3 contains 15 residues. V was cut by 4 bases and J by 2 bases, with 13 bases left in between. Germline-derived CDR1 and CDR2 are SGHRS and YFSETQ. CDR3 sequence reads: CASSPSSGPYNEQFF. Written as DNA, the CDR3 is TGCGCCAGCAGCCCCTCCAGCGGACCCTACAATGAGCAGTTCTTC.

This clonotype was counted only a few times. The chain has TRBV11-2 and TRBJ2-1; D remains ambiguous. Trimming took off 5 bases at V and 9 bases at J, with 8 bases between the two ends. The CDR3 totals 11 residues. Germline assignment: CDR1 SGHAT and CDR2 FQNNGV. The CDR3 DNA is TGTGCCAGCAGCCCTCGTAGTGAGCAGTTCTTC. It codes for CASSPRSEQFF.

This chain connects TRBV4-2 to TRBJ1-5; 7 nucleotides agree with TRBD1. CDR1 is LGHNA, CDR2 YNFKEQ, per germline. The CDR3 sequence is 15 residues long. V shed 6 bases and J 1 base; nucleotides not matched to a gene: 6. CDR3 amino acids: CASRLGQDSNQPQHF. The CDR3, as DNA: TGTGCCAGCAGACTAGGACAGGACAGCAATCAGCCCCAGCATTTT.

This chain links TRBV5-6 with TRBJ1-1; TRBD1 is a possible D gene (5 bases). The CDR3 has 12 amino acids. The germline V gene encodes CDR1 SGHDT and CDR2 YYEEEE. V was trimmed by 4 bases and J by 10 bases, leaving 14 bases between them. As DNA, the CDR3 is TGTGCCAGCAGCCTAGGGACCAACGCAGCTTTCTTT. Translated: CASSLGTNAAFF.